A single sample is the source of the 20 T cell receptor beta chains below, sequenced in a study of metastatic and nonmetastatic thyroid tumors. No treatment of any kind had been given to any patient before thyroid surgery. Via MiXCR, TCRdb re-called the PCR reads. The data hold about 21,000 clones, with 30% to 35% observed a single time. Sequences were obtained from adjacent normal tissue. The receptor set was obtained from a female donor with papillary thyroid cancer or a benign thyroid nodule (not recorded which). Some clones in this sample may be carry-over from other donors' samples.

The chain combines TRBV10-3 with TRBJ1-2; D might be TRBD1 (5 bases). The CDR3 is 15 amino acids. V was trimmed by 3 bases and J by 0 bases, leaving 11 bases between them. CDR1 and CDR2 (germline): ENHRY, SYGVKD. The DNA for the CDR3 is TGTGCCATCAGTGAAAATCGGGGGACTAACTATGGCTACACCTTC. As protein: CAISENRGTNYGYTF.

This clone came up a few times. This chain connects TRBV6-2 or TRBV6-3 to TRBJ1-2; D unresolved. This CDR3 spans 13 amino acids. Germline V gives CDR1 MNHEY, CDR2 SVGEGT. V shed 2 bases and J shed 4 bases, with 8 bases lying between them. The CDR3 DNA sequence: TGTGCCAGCAGTTACCCCGGAAGCTATGGCTACACCTTC. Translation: CASSYPGSYGYTF.

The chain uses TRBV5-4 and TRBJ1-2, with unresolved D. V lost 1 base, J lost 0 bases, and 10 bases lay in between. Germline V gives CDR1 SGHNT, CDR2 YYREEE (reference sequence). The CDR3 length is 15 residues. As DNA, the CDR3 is TGTGCCAGCAGCTTGCGCACAGAGCCTAACTATGGCTACACCTTC. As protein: CASSLRTEPNYGYTF.

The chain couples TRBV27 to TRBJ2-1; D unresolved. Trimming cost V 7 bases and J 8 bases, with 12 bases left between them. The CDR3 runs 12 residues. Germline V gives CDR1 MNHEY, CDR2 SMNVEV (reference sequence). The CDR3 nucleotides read TGTGCCAGCAAGGCGGCTAGTGATGAGCAGTTCTTC. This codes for CASKAASDEQFF.

In DNA, the CDR3 is TGTGCCAGTAGTATAGTAGGCGGGGTCTCCTACGAGCAGTACTTC. Translation: CASSIVGGVSYEQYF. J is TRBJ2-7 and V is TRBV19, with D possibly TRBD2 on 6 matching bases. V lost 1 base to trimming and J lost 0 bases, with 10 bases between them. The V gene's germline CDR1 is LNHDA and CDR2 SQIVND (reference sequence). This CDR3 region has 15 residues.

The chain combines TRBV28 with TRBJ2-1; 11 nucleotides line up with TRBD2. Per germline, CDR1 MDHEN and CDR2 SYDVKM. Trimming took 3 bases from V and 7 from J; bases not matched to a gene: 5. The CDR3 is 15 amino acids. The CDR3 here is CASSFSGRAGNEQFF. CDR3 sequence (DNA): TGTGCCAGCAGTTTTAGCGGGAGGGCCGGGAATGAGCAGTTCTTC.

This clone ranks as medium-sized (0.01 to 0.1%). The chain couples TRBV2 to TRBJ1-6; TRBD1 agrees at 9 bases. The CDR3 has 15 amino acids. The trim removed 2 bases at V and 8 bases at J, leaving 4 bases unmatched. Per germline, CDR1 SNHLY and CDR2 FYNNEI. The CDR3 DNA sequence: TGTGCCAGCAGTGAACTGGGACAGGGAGATTCACCCCTCCACTTT. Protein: CASSELGQGDSPLHF.

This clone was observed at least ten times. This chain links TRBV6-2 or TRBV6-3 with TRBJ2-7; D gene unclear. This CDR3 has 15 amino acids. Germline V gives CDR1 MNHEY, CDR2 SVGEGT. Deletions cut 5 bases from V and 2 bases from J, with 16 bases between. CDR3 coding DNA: TGTGCCAGCAGTACTGGGATCACGAGCACCTACGAGCAGTACTTC. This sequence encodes CASSTGITSTYEQYF.

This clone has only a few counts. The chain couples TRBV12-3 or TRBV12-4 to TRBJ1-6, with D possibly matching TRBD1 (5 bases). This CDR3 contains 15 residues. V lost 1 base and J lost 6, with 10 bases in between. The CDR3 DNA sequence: TGTGCCAGCAGTTTAGGAACAGGCTCTAATTCACCCCTCCACTTT. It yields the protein CASSLGTGSNSPLHF.

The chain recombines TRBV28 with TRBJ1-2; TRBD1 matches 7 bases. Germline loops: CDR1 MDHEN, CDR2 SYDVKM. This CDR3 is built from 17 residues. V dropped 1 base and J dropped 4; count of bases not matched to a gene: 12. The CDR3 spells CASSLSIGAGGSYGYTF. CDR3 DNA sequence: TGTGCCAGCAGTTTATCTATTGGGGCAGGGGGAAGCTATGGCTACACCTTC.

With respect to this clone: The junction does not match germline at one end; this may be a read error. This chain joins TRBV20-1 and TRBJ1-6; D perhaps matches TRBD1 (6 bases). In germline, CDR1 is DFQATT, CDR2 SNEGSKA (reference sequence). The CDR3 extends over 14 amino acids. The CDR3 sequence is CSARDGQGNSPLYF. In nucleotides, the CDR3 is TGCAGTGCTAGAGATGGGCAGGGGAACTCACCCCTCTACTTT.

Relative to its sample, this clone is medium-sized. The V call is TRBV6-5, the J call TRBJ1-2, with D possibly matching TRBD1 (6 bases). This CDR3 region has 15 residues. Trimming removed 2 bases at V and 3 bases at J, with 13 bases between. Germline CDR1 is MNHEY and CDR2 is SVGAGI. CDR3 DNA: TGTGCCAGCAGTTACGCGGGACAAGACCACTATGGCTACACCTTC. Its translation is CASSYAGQDHYGYTF.

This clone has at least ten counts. The CDR3 DNA reads TGTGCCAGCAGCCCCGACAACTACGAGCAGTACTTC. The encoded protein is CASSPDNYEQYF. V and J are TRBV9 and TRBJ2-7; unclear D gene. CDR3 size: 12 residues. Germline CDR1 is SGDLS and CDR2 is YYNGEE. Trimming cost V 4 bases and J 3 bases, with 8 bases left between them.

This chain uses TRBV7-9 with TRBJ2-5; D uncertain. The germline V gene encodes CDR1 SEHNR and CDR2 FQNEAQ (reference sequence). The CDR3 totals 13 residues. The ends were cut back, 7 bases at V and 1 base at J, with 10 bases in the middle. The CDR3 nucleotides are TGTGCCAGCAACACAATATCCCAAGAGACCCAGTACTTC. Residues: CASNTISQETQYF.

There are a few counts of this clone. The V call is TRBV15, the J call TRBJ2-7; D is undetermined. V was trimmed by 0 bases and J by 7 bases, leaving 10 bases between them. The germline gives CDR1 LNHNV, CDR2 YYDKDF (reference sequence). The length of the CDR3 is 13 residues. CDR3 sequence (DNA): TGTGCCACCAGCAGAGAGCCCTCCGGAGAGCAGTACTTC. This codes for CATSREPSGEQYF.

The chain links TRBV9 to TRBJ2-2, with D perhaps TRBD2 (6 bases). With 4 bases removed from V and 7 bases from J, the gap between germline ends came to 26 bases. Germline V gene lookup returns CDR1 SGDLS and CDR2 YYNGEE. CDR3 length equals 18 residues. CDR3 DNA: TGTGCCAGCAGCTCGAATCGTTTGGGGCGGCGGGGCATCGGGGAGCTGTTTTTT. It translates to CASSSNRLGRRGIGELFF.

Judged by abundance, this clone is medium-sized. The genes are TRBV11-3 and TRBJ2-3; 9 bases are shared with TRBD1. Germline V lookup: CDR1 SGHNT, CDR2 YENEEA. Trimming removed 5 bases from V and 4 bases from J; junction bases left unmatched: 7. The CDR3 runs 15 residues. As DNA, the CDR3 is TGTGCCAGCAGCAAGGGACAGGGCAATTCAGATACGCAGTATTTT. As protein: CASSKGQGNSDTQYF.

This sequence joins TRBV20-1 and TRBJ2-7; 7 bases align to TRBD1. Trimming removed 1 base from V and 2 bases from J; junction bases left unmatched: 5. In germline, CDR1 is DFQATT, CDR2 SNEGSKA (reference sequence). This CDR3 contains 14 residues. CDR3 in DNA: TGCAGTGCTAGAGGTTCCGGGACAGCCTACGAGCAGTACTTC. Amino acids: CSARGSGTAYEQYF.

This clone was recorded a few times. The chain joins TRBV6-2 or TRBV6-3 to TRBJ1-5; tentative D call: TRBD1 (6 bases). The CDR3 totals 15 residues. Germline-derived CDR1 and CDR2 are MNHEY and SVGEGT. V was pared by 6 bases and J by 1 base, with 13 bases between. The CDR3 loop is CASSQTGFSNQPQHF. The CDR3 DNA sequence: TGTGCCAGCAGCCAGACAGGATTCAGCAATCAGCCCCAGCATTTT.

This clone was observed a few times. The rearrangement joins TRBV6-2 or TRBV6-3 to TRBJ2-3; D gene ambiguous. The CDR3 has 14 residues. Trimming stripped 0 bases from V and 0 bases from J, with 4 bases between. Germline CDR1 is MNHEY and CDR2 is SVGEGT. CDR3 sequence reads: CASSYSASTDTQYF. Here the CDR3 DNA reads TGTGCCAGCAGTTACTCGGCAAGCACAGATACGCAGTATTTT.